One sample yielded the 11 T cell receptor beta chains listed below, sequenced in a study of cytomegalovirus exposure and HLA in healthy donors. Use of 60 Vbeta and 13 Jbeta primers characterized the PCR. Assay used: immunoSEQ multiplex PCR; TCRdb lists only in-frame clones, some missing. The repertoire includes around 150,000 clones, roughly two thirds of them detected once, and roughly 4% sits in the top ten. The sequenced sample consisted of PBMCs. These receptors all come from a woman aged 18-30 years in good health and CMV-seropositive.

This rearrangement joins TRBV19 to TRBJ1-4; D gene ambiguous. V lost 7 bases and J 6 bases, leaving 15 bases between the germline ends. The CDR3 runs to 14 residues. Germline V CDR1 and CDR2: LNHDA, SQIVND (reference sequence). The CDR3 protein is CASNVRVFDEKLFF. DNA of the CDR3: TGTGCCAGTAATGTTCGGGTGTTTGATGAAAAACTGTTTTTT.

The chain has TRBV6-5 and TRBJ2-4; 8 bases match TRBD1. The CDR3 totals 15 residues. V gave up 6 bases and J gave up 0 bases; unmatched junction bases: 4. The germline gives CDR1 MNHEY, CDR2 SVGAGI. CDR3 DNA: TGTGCCAGCAGCGTAGGACAGGGAGCCAAAAACATTCAGTACTTC. It is translated as CASSVGQGAKNIQYF.

CDR3 nucleotides: TGTGCCTGGAGTGGGCACCTGGATCAGCCCCAGCATTTT. Protein: CAWSGHLDQPQHF. The J gene is TRBJ1-5, the V gene TRBV30; D remains ambiguous. CDR1 and CDR2 (germline): GTSNPN, SVGIG (reference sequence). The CDR3 spans 13 residues. Trimming cost V 1 base and J 5 bases, with 9 bases left between them.

This clone was counted only a few times. The chain has TRBV6-5 and TRBJ2-1, with a tentative D call TRBD2 (5 bases). The CDR3 runs 14 residues. Germline lookup yields CDR1 MNHEY and CDR2 SVGAGI. The V and J ends lost 10 bases and 1 base respectively, with 14 bases between them. The CDR3 spells CATSVRGSYNEQFF. In DNA, the CDR3 is TGTGCCACCTCCGTCCGGGGTTCCTACAATGAGCAGTTCTTC.

CDR3 region: CAISERTSGRVNEQFF. CDR3 in DNA: TGTGCCATCAGTGAGCGGACTAGCGGGAGGGTAAATGAGCAGTTCTTC. The V gene is TRBV10-3, the J gene TRBJ2-1; the match to TRBD2 covers 15 bases. The CDR3 is made up of 16 amino acids. J was trimmed by 7 bases and V by 2 bases; bases with no gene match: 3. From germline, CDR1 is ENHRY and CDR2 SYGVKD.

The CDR3 DNA reads as TGCAGCGTCAAATCCGGGACAGGGGTTCCGGAGCAGTACTTC. Its protein product is CSVKSGTGVPEQYF. The rearrangement links TRBV29-1 to TRBJ2-7; 10 bases map to TRBD1. V shed 6 bases and J 7 bases; nucleotides not matched to a gene: 12. Germline V gives CDR1 SQVTM, CDR2 ANQGSEA. The length of the CDR3 is 14 residues.

This clone occurred a few times. The gene calls are TRBV19 and TRBJ1-2, with D possibly TRBD1 on 6 matching bases. Trimming removed 6 bases at V and 7 bases at J, with 15 bases between. This CDR3 comprises 13 residues. Per germline, CDR1 LNHDA and CDR2 SQIVND (reference sequence). This CDR3 is CASRTQGLSGYTF. As DNA, the CDR3 is TGTGCCAGTAGGACACAGGGCCTGTCTGGCTACACCTTC.

This chain links TRBV11-1 with TRBJ1-1; 9 bases are a match to TRBD1. The CDR3 length is 15 residues. The J segment lost 5 bases and the V segment lost 4 bases, leaving 8 bases of the junction unmatched. Germline-derived CDR1 and CDR2 are SGHAT and FQDESV (reference sequence). The CDR3 loop is CASSSPGTGITEAFF. CDR3 coding DNA: TGTGCCAGCAGCTCCCCCGGGACAGGGATAACTGAAGCTTTCTTT.

The chain is built from TRBV5-1 and TRBJ2-1; 8 bases are a match to TRBD2. There are 16 residues in the CDR3. CDR1 is SGHRS, CDR2 YFSETQ, per germline. Trimming cost V 7 bases and J 10 bases; bases outside gene matches: 19. The CDR3 DNA reads as TGCGCCAGCTCGGCGATTACGGGGGGGCCTAGGTGGGAGCAGTTCTTC. Translation gives CASSAITGGPRWEQFF.

The rearrangement uses TRBV6-5 and TRBJ2-1, with TRBD1 matching over 8 bases. The CDR3 covers 16 residues. From germline, CDR1 is MNHEY and CDR2 SVGAGI. J was trimmed by 4 bases and V by 2 bases; bases with no gene match: 7. The CDR3 protein is CASSYTHRGMYNEQFF. Written as DNA, the CDR3 is TGTGCCAGCAGTTACACCCACAGGGGGATGTACAATGAGCAGTTCTTC.

The CDR3 DNA reads as TGTGCCTCAGCGAACAGGGAGGAGACCCAGTACTTC. Encoded protein: CASANREETQYF. The chain couples TRBV9 to TRBJ2-5, with TRBD1 as a possible D gene (6 bases). The CDR3 extends over 12 amino acids. Germline CDR1 and CDR2: SGDLS and YYNGEE. V was pared by 10 bases and J by 5 bases, with 15 bases between.